These 10 T cell receptor beta chains came from one sample sequenced in a study of blood T cell repertoires in COVID-19. The data were produced by immunoSEQ multiplex PCR, yet TCRdb's version contains in-frame clones alone and is incomplete. The profile covers about 45,000 clones, with 87% appearing a single time and about 9.1% taken by the ten largest. Sequenced sample: peripheral blood. Receptors originate from a woman aged 80 or over with active COVID-19.

This chain uses TRBV11-2 with TRBJ2-5, with TRBD1 identical over 8 bases. V lost 8 bases to trimming and J lost 7 bases; unmatched junction nucleotides: 6. Germline V gene lookup returns CDR1 SGHAT and CDR2 FQNNGV. This CDR3 has 12 residues. CDR3: CASGAGTGTQYF. CDR3 coding DNA: TGTGCCAGCGGCGCTGGGACAGGGACCCAGTACTTC.

V gene TRBV7-2 combines with J gene TRBJ2-1; 8 positions agree with TRBD2. The CDR3 covers 16 residues. Trimming cost V 3 bases and J 3 bases; bases outside gene matches: 7. CDR1 SGHTA and CDR2 FQGNSA come from the germline V gene. CDR3 residues: CASSFGGGGFYNEQFF. The CDR3 bases are TGTGCCAGCAGCTTTGGTGGCGGGGGGTTCTACAATGAGCAGTTCTTC.

J is TRBJ2-5 and V is TRBV6-2 or TRBV6-3; 7 positions match TRBD1. This CDR3 region has 15 residues. Trimming at V came to 5 bases and at J to 6 bases, leaving 12 bases not matched to a gene. Germline assignment: CDR1 MNHEY and CDR2 SVGEGT. CDR3 nucleotide sequence: TGTGCCAGCAGTACGACAGGGATCGGGGTAAAGACCCAGTACTTC. Its protein is CASSTTGIGVKTQYF.

The V gene is TRBV10-3, the J gene TRBJ1-4; 7 nucleotides agree with TRBD1. With V trimmed by 10 bases and J by 8 bases, 7 bases remained unmatched. The CDR3 is 12 residues long. CDR1 and CDR2 (germline): ENHRY, SYGVKD. CDR3 in amino acids: CATRQGSEKLFF. The CDR3 DNA reads TGTGCCACACGACAGGGATCGGAAAAACTGTTTTTT.

The chain has TRBV19 and TRBJ1-4, with a possible D match to TRBD1 (5 bases). Trimming took off 5 bases at V and 4 bases at J, with 14 bases between the two ends. Germline V CDR1 and CDR2: LNHDA, SQIVND (reference sequence). This CDR3 is built from 15 residues. CDR3 region: CASSSNQGHNEKLFF. Here the CDR3 DNA reads TGTGCCAGTAGTTCGAATCAGGGCCATAATGAAAAACTGTTTTTT. Combining the CDR3 with reference TRBV19 and TRBJ1-4 gives the whole variable domain DGGITQSPKYLFRKEGQNVTLSCEQNLNHDAMYWYRQDPGQGLRLIYYSQIVNDFQKGDIAEGYSVSREKKESFPLTVTSAQKNPTAFYLCASSSNQGHNEKLFFGSGTQLSVL.

The chain employs TRBV6-5 and TRBJ1-1; D uncertain. Germline V gives CDR1 MNHEY, CDR2 SVGAGI. The CDR3 runs 11 residues. V lost 5 bases and J 3 bases, leaving 4 bases between the germline ends. CDR3 coding DNA: TGTGCCAGCAGTCTCGACACTGAAGCTTTCTTT. It is translated as CASSLDTEAFF.

This chain uses TRBV18 with TRBJ2-1; 7 nucleotides line up with TRBD1. CDR3 length: 16 amino acids. V gave up 2 bases and J gave up 6 bases; unmatched junction bases: 10. Germline CDR1 is KGHSH and CDR2 is LQKENI. DNA of the CDR3: TGTGCCAGCTCACCAAGAGGACAGGAAATTGGCAATGAGCAGTTCTTC. Translating gives CASSPRGQEIGNEQFF.

The chain employs TRBV4-3 and TRBJ2-2; D remains unclear. This CDR3 is 14 amino acids long. The V end was cut by 6 bases, the J end by 0 bases, with 8 bases between. Germline values: CDR1 LGHNA, CDR2 YSLEER. The DNA of the CDR3 is TGCGCCAGCAGGACACTCGCGAACACCGGGGAGCTGTTTTTT. Translation gives CASRTLANTGELFF.

The gene calls are TRBV13 and TRBJ1-6; D is unclear. Trimming shortened V by 2 bases and J by 0 bases, and 5 bases separated the two germline ends. The length of the CDR3 is 15 residues. Per the germline V gene, CDR1 is PRHDT and CDR2 is FYEKMQ (reference sequence). The CDR3 sequence is CASSLSYSYNSPLHF. CDR3 coding DNA: TGTGCCAGCAGCTTATCCTACTCCTATAATTCACCCCTCCACTTT.

This chain links TRBV6-2 or TRBV6-3 with TRBJ2-1, with 13 bases matching TRBD2. The CDR3 has 16 amino acids. The junction had 5 bases not matched to a gene; V was cut back by 2 bases and J by 7 bases. CDR1 and CDR2 (germline): MNHEY, SVGEGT. The CDR3 region is CASSYPTSGGSNEQFF. The DNA for the CDR3 is TGTGCCAGCAGTTACCCGACTAGCGGGGGGTCTAATGAGCAGTTCTTC.